The clone carrying this TCR beta chain was counted only a few times. Per the original data handling: How many nucleated cells were present was estimated from reference gene primer amplification. Clones were read by immunoSEQ multiplex PCR, and TCRdb kept only the in-frame ones, dropping some. The DNA was the basis for D and trimming; V, J and clone size are from that table. The sample lists about 180,000 clones; 65% to 85% were seen once. The germline V gene encodes CDR1 SGHRS and CDR2 YFSETQ. V lost 4 bases to trimming and J lost 0 bases, with 13 bases between them. This CDR3 contains 15 residues. The source of the sample is a study of blood T cell repertoires in COVID-19. For the study at large: Sites across the United States, Italy and Spain contributed samples from acute and convalescent COVID-19. From T cells, B-cell-depleted T cells, or PBMCs came the material, which was cDNA or gDNA.

Material for sequencing was peripheral blood. The rearrangement joins TRBV5-1 to TRBJ1-2, with D unresolved. This sequence was found in a woman aged 60-70 years with acute or convalescent COVID-19. The CDR3 protein is CASSTTGASNYGYTF. CDR3 in DNA: TGCGCCAGCAGCACAACGGGAGCCTCTAACTATGGCTACACCTTC.